A selection of T cell receptor beta chains follows, all from one sample in a study of cytomegalovirus exposure and HLA in healthy donors. TCRdb keeps only in-frame clones here, not all; method: immunoSEQ multiplex PCR. The repertoire holds 180,000 or so clones, with over 60% as singletons. Specimen: PBMCs. These receptors were collected from a man younger than 30 in good health and CMV-seronegative. Both conserved end residues are trimmed from each CDR3.

v_gene: TRBV28; CDR3aa: ASSFEGYGYT
v_gene: TRBV28; CDR3aa: ASSLSQDIGKLF
v_gene: TRBV6-4; CDR3aa: ASGGQGEAGELF
v_gene: TRBV7-9; CDR3aa: ASSSTGTSGRAWGTQY
v_gene: TRBV9; CDR3aa: ASSVGPSGGAYTGELF
v_gene: TRBV11-1; CDR3aa: ASSAGLAHEQY
v_gene: TRBV7-2; CDR3aa: ASSLGTASTEAF
v_gene: TRBV28; CDR3aa: ASSKSGRNSEKLF
v_gene: TRBV6-5; CDR3aa: ASRGRIEQF
v_gene: TRBV29-1; CDR3aa: SAGHRLTDTQY
v_gene: TRBV9; CDR3aa: ASSVGSSGGAGEQF
v_gene: TRBV25-1; CDR3aa: ASRTGDEAF
v_gene: TRBV6-5; CDR3aa: ASSLAFGSYNEQF
v_gene: TRBV11-3; CDR3aa: ASSLTSGRSTQY
v_gene: TRBV9; CDR3aa: ASSPRLDTYEQY
v_gene: TRBV21-1; CDR3aa: ASSTRQVGLGYT
v_gene: TRBV6-5; CDR3aa: ASTLQETQY
v_gene: TRBV19; CDR3aa: ASSPTSGGSGTDTQY
v_gene: TRBV10-3; CDR3aa: AIRNLRQISGYGYT
v_gene: TRBV5-4; CDR3aa: ASSLVGYEQF
v_gene: TRBV30; CDR3aa: AWSVSRVNYGYT
v_gene: TRBV27; CDR3aa: ASSQLFGQGVLPGPGGELF
v_gene: TRBV2; CDR3aa: ASRGQGGSEKLF
v_gene: TRBV15; CDR3aa: ATSRDQGPYEQY
v_gene: TRBV7-9; CDR3aa: ASSRGVQETQY
v_gene: TRBV15; CDR3aa: ATSSQNTEAF
v_gene: TRBV27; CDR3aa: ASSLSAGYDGYT
v_gene: TRBV5-1; CDR3aa: ASSRGQGKDTQY
v_gene: TRBV9; CDR3aa: ASSVDLAGGSQETQY